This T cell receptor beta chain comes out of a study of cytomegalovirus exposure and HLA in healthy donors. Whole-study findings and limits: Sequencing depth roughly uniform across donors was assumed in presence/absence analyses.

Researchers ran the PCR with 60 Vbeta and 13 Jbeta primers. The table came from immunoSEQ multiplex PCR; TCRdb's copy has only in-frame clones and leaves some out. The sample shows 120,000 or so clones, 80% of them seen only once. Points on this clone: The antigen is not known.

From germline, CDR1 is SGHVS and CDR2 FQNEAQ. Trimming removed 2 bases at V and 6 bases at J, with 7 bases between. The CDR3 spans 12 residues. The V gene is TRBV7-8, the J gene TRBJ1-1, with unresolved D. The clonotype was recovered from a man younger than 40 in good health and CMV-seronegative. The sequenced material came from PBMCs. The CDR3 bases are TGTGCCAGCAGCTTACCAAGAGCTGAAGCTTTCTTT. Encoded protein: CASSLPRAEAFF.